This is a list of T cell receptor beta chains from one sample in a study of blood T cell repertoires in COVID-19. Assay: immunoSEQ multiplex PCR; the TCRdb copy retains only in-frame clones and omits some. Among under 100,000 clones, 87% were seen once, and the ten largest hold 17%. The material sequenced was peripheral blood. These TCRs come from a human donor in a cohort sampled during active COVID-19. Both conserved end residues are part of each CDR3. The D gene is left open where the match is weak. Clone size is not always given. Where it is, it says once, few, many or a class for expanded clones.

v_gene,j_gene,d_gene,abundance,CDR3nt,CDR3aa
TRBV5-1,TRBJ1-2,.,.,TGCGCCAGCAGCTCGACAGTTTACCCGGGTGGCTACACCTTC,CASSSTVYPGGYTF
TRBV3-1/TRBV3-2,TRBJ2-1,TRBD1,.,TGTGCCAGCAGCCATTCTAACAGGGGTGAGCAGTTCTTC,CASSHSNRGEQFF
TRBV29-1,TRBJ1-1,.,.,TGCAGCGTTTCGACGGGAACTGAAGCTTTCTTT,CSVSTGTEAFF
TRBV12-3/TRBV12-4,TRBJ2-7,TRBD2,.,TGTGCCAGCCGGGGGGAAGAGCAGTACTTC,CASRGEEQYF
TRBV6-5,TRBJ1-2,TRBD1,.,TGTGCCAGCAGCCTCCATCCGACAGGGGCAGATGGCTACACCTTC,CASSLHPTGADGYTF
TRBV11-2,TRBJ2-7,.,.,TGTGCCAGCAGCCTAAGACAGAGCTCCTACGAGCAGTACTTC,CASSLRQSSYEQYF
TRBV3-1/TRBV3-2,TRBJ1-2,.,.,TGTGCCAGCAGCCAAGAGGGACGGGGGTATGGCTACACCTTC,CASSQEGRGYGYTF
TRBV5-5,TRBJ2-3,TRBD2,.,TGTGCCAGCAGGCGGGGACTAGCGGGGTTAGATACGCAGTATTTT,CASRRGLAGLDTQYF
TRBV7-2,TRBJ1-1,.,.,TGTGCCAGCAGCGATCGGGGGGGCACTGAAGCTTTCTTT,CASSDRGGTEAFF
TRBV9,TRBJ2-3,.,.,TGTGCCAGCAGCGTAGATGGGGGGTCAGGCACAGATACGCAGTATTTT,CASSVDGGSGTDTQYF
TRBV30,TRBJ2-2,.,.,TGTGCCTGGAGAAAGACAGTCACCGGGGAGCTGTTTTTT,CAWRKTVTGELFF
TRBV7-3,TRBJ2-2,TRBD1,.,TGTGCCAGCAGCTTTGGGACAGAGAACACCGGGGAGCTGTTTTTT,CASSFGTENTGELFF
TRBV2,TRBJ1-5,.,.,TGTGCCAGCGAGTCGGAGGCCGTTAACAATCAGCCCCAGCATTTT,CASESEAVNNQPQHF
TRBV6-6,TRBJ1-1,.,.,TGTGCCAGCAGATCCGGGAGGGGTCTCACTGAAGCTTTCTTT,CASRSGRGLTEAFF
TRBV11-3,TRBJ1-1,.,.,TGTGCCAGCAGCTTCGGGGGAAGGACTGAAGCTTTCTTT,CASSFGGRTEAFF
TRBV5-1,TRBJ1-6,.,.,TGCGCCAGCAGCTTACAGGGAGTAACCGCTGATTCACCCCTCCACTTT,CASSLQGVTADSPLHF
TRBV12-3/TRBV12-4,TRBJ2-3,.,.,TGTGCCAGCAGCTTCAGTCCAGATACGCAGTATTTT,CASSFSPDTQYF
TRBV19,TRBJ1-5,TRBD1,.,TGTGCCAGTAGTATAGGAGGGGGCGCGGGCAATCAGCCCCAGCATTTT,CASSIGGGAGNQPQHF
TRBV4-1,TRBJ2-1,TRBD2,.,TGCGCCAGCAGAAGAACTAGCGGGGGGGAGAATGAGCAGTTCTTC,CASRRTSGGENEQFF
TRBV7-2,TRBJ2-3,.,.,TGTGCCAGCAGCTTATTGGGACAACCCGGAGATACGCAGTATTTT,CASSLLGQPGDTQYF
TRBV4-2,TRBJ2-3,.,.,TGTGCCAGCAGCCGGAGGGACGCAGATACGCAGTATTTT,CASSRRDADTQYF
TRBV6-5,TRBJ1-5,.,.,TGTGCCAGCAGGTTGGCCCCTGACATGACCCAGCATTTT,CASRLAPDMTQHF
TRBV6-2/TRBV6-3,TRBJ1-2,TRBD1,.,TGTGCCAGCAGTAACGCCGGGACAGGGGGCGGCTATGGCTACACCTTC,CASSNAGTGGGYGYTF
TRBV9,TRBJ1-1,TRBD1,.,TGTGCCAGCAGCGTGAGCCCCACAGGGGGGAACACTGAAGCTTTCTTT,CASSVSPTGGNTEAFF
TRBV6-5,TRBJ1-2,.,.,TGTGCCAGCAGCCCAAGCCGGGGTGGGTATGGCTACACCTTC,CASSPSRGGYGYTF
TRBV5-1,TRBJ1-2,.,.,TGCGCCAGCAGCTTGTCGGCGGGGCGCGGTAACTATGGCTACACCTTC,CASSLSAGRGNYGYTF
TRBV7-9,TRBJ2-3,.,.,TGTGCCAGCATTGTGGGGGGGCCGGCAGATACGCAGTATTTT,CASIVGGPADTQYF
TRBV19,TRBJ1-2,TRBD1,.,TGTGCCAGTAGCGAGACAGGGGGTTATGGCTACACCTTC,CASSETGGYGYTF
TRBV6-5,TRBJ1-2,.,.,TGTGCCAGCAGTTACCGGGGAGGGAACTATGGCTACACCTTC,CASSYRGGNYGYTF
TRBV3-1/TRBV3-2,TRBJ2-2,.,once,TGTGCCAGCAGCCAAGATCCAGGCTCCAAACTGTTTTTT,CASSQDPGSKLFF
TRBV25-1,TRBJ2-7,.,.,TGTGCCAGCGTCCGGGCGGGCATCACCTACGAGCAGTACTTC,CASVRAGITYEQYF
TRBV2,TRBJ1-4,.,.,TGTGCCAGCACCCGGGTCGGTGAAAAACTGTTTTTT,CASTRVGEKLFF
TRBV3-1/TRBV3-2,TRBJ1-2,.,.,TGTGCCAGCAGCCAAGATCCCCTGGGAGCCGGGAGCTATGGCTACACCTTC,CASSQDPLGAGSYGYTF
TRBV4-2,TRBJ2-5,.,.,TGTGCCAGCAGCCAAGATTCGAGCGCAGGGGTGGAGACCCAGTACTTC,CASSQDSSAGVETQYF
TRBV18,TRBJ1-3,.,few,TGTGCCAGCTCACCACTCGACGGAGGCTCTGGAAACACCATATATTTT,CASSPLDGGSGNTIYF
TRBV9,TRBJ2-3,TRBD1,.,TGTGCCAGCAGCCCCGGGACAGCTAGCACAGATACGCAGTATTTT,CASSPGTASTDTQYF
TRBV7-6,TRBJ2-1,.,.,TGTGCCAGCAGCTTAGTGTCGGGGAAGGGTGAGCAGTTCTTC,CASSLVSGKGEQFF
TRBV25-1,TRBJ1-6,.,.,TGTGCCAGCAGTGTGGCAGGGAATAATTCACCCCTCCACTTT,CASSVAGNNSPLHF
TRBV12-3/TRBV12-4,TRBJ1-2,.,.,TGTGCCAGCAGTTATGGGGGCGGCTACACCTTC,CASSYGGGYTF
TRBV4-1,TRBJ2-7,.,.,TGCGCCAGCAGCCATGGGACTCTTACGGAGCAGTACTTC,CASSHGTLTEQYF
TRBV18,TRBJ1-2,TRBD1,.,TGTGCCAGCTCACCTAGGACAGGGGCAACTAACTATGGCTACACCTTC,CASSPRTGATNYGYTF
TRBV11-1,TRBJ2-1,TRBD2,.,TGTGCCAGCAGCCGTTTGCGGGGGGCATACAATGAGCAGTTCTTC,CASSRLRGAYNEQFF
TRBV28,TRBJ1-2,.,.,TGTGCCAGCAGTCTGACAGCGACCTATGGCTACACCTTC,CASSLTATYGYTF
TRBV10-1,TRBJ1-5,.,once,TGCGCCAGCATCCGGGGAACAGGGAATCAGCCCCAGCATTTT,CASIRGTGNQPQHF
TRBV28,TRBJ1-3,.,.,TGTGCCAGCCTTGGGGGGGGGTTGGACGTCCCCTCTGGAAACACCATATATTTT,CASLGGGLDVPSGNTIYF
TRBV19,TRBJ1-2,TRBD1,.,TGTGCCAGTAGAGGGACAGGGTACGATGGCTACACCTTC,CASRGTGYDGYTF
TRBV5-1,TRBJ1-5,.,.,TGCGCCAGCAGCTTGGGGCCCCTAGGCAATCAGCCCCAGCATTTT,CASSLGPLGNQPQHF
TRBV7-2,TRBJ1-1,.,.,TGTGCCAGCAGCCTAGGAGAGTGGAACACTGAAGCTTTCTTT,CASSLGEWNTEAFF
TRBV7-9,TRBJ2-1,.,once,TGTGCCAGCAGCTCCGCAGGGGCCCACAATGAGCAGTTCTTC,CASSSAGAHNEQFF
TRBV30,TRBJ1-1,.,.,TGTGCCTGGAGTCGTGGGGGAGGGACTGAAGCTTTCTTT,CAWSRGGGTEAFF